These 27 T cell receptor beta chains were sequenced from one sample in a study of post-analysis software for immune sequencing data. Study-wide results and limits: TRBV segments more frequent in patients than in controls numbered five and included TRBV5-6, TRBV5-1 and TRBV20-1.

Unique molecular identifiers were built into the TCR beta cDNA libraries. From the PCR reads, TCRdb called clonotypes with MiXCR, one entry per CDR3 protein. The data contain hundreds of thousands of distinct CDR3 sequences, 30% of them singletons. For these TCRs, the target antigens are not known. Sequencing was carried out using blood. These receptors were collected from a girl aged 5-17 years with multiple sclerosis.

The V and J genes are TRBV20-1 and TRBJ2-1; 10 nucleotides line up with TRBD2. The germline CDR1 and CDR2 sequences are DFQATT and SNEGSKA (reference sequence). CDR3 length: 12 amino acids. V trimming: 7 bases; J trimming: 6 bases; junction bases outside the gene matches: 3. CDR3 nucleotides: TGCAGTGGCAGCGGGAGGGTCAATGAGCAGTTCTTC. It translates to CSGSGRVNEQFF.

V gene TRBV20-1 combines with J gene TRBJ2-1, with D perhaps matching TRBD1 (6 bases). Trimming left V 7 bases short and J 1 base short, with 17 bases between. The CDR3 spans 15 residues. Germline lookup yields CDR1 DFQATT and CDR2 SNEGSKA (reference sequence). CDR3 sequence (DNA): TGCAGTGGGATGTGGGGGCCCTCTTCCTACAATGAGCAGTTCTTC. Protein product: CSGMWGPSSYNEQFF.

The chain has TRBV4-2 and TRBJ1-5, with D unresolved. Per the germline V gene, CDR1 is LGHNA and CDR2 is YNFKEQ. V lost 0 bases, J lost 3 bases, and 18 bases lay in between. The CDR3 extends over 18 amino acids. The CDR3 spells CASSQDLAGGSINQPQHF. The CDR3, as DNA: TGTGCCAGCAGCCAAGACCTGGCCGGAGGGAGCATCAATCAGCCCCAGCATTTT.

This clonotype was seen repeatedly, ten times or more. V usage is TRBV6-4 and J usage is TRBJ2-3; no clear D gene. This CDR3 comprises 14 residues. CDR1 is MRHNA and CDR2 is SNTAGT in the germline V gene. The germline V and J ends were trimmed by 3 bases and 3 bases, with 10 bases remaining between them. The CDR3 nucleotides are TGTGCCAGCAGTGAAAGCCTAGATACAGATACGCAGTATTTT. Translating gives CASSESLDTDTQYF.

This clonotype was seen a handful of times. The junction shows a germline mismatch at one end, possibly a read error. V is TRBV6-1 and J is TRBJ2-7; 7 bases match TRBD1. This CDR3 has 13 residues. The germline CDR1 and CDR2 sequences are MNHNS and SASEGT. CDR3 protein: CASSEGQGYKQYF. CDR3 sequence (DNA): TGTGCCAGCAGTGAAGGACAGGGCTACAAGCAGTACTTC.

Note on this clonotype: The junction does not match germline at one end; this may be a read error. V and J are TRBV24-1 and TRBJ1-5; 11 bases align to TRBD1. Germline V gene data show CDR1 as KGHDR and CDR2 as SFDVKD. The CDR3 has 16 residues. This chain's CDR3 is CATGTGGTWGNQPQHF. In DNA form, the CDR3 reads TGTGCCACCGGGACAGGGGGAACCTGGGGCAATCAGCCACAGCATTTT.

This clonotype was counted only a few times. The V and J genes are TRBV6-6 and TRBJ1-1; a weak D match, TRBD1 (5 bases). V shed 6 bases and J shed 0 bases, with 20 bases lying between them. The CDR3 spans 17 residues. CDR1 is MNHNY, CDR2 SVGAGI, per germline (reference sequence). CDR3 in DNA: TGTGCCAGCAGCCGGGGGGTAGACCCTCTTCTGAACACTGAAGCTTTCTTT. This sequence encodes CASSRGVDPLLNTEAFF.

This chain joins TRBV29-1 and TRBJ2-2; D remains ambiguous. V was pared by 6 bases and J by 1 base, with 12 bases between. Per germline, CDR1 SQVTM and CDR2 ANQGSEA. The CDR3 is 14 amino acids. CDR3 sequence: CSVQAGGNTGELFF. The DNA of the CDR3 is TGCAGCGTGCAGGCTGGTGGGAACACCGGGGAGCTGTTTTTT.

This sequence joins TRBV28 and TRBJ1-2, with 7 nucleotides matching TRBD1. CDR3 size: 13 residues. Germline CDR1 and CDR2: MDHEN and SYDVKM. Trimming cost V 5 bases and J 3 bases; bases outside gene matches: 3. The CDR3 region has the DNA TGTGCCAGCAGTATAGGGACAGACTATGGCTACACCTTC. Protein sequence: CASSIGTDYGYTF.

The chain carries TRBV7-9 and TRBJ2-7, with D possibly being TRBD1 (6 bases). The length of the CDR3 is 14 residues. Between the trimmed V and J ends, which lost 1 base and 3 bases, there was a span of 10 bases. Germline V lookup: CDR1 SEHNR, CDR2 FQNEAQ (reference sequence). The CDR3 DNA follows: TGTGCCAGCAGCTTAGGGACAGCTTACTACGAGCAGTACTTC. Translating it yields CASSLGTAYYEQYF.

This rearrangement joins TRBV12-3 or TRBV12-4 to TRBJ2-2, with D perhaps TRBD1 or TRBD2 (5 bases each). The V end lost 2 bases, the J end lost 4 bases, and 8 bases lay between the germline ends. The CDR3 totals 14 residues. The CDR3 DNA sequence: TGTGCCAGCAGTTTATGGGGGTCCACCGGGGAGCTGTTTTTT. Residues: CASSLWGSTGELFF.

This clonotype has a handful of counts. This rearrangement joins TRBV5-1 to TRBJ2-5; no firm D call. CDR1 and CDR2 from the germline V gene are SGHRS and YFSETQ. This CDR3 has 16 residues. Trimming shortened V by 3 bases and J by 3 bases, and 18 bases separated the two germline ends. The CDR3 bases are TGCGCCAGCAGCTCCCTTGGACCGCGCGCGGAAGAGACCCAGTACTTC. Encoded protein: CASSSLGPRAEETQYF.

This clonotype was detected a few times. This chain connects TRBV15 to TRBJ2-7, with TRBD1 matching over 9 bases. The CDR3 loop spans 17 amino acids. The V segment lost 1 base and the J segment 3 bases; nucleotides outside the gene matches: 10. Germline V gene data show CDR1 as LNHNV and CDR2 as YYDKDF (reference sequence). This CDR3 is CATSRVVGTGKGYEQYF. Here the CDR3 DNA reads TGTGCCACCAGCAGAGTGGTGGGGACAGGGAAAGGCTACGAGCAGTACTTC.

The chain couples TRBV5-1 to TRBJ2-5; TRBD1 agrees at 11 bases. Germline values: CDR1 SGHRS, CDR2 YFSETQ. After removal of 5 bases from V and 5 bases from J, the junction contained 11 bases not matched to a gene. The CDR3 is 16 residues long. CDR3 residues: CASRSSGQGARETQYF. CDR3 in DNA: TGCGCCAGCAGATCTTCCGGACAGGGGGCCCGTGAGACCCAGTACTTC.

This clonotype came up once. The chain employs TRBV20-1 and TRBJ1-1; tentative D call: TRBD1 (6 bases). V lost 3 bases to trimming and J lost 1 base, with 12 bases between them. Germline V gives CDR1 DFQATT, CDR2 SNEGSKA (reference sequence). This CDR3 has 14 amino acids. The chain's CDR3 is CSASHRVTNTEAFF. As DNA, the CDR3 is TGCAGTGCTAGCCACAGGGTTACGAACACTGAAGCTTTCTTT.

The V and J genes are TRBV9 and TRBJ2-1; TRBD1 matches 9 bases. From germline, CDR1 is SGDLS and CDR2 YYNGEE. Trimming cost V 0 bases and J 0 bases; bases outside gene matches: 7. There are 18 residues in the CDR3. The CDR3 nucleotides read TGTGCCAGCAGCGTAGCCAGGGACAGGGCAAGCTCCTACAATGAGCAGTTCTTC. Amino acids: CASSVARDRASSYNEQFF.

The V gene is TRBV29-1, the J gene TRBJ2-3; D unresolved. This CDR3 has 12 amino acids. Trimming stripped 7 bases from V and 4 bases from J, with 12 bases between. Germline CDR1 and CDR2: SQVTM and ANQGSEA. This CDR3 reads CSGTIPPDTQYF. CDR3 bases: TGCAGCGGGACGATCCCCCCAGATACGCAGTATTTT.

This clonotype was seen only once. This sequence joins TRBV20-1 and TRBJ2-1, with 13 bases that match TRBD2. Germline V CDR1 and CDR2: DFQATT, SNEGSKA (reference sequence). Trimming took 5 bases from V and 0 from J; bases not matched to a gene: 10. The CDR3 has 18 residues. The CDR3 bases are TGCAGTGCTCCTGTCCCGGGACTAGCGGGACTCTCCTACAATGAGCAGTTCTTC. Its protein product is CSAPVPGLAGLSYNEQFF.

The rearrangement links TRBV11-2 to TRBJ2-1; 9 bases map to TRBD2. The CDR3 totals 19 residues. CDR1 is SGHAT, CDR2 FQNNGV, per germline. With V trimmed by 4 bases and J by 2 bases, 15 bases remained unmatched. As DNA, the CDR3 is TGTGCCAGCAGCTCCCCCCAGGTTTTTGGCGGGGGGGCCTACAATGAGCAGTTCTTC. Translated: CASSSPQVFGGGAYNEQFF.

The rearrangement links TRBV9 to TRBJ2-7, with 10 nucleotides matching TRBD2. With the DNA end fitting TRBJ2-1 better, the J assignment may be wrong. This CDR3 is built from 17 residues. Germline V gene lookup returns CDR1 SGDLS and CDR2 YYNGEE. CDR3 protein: CASSESGSSGSRHEQFF. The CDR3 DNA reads TGTGCCAGCAGCGAGTCAGGGTCTAGCGGGAGTAGGCATGAGCAGTTCTTC.

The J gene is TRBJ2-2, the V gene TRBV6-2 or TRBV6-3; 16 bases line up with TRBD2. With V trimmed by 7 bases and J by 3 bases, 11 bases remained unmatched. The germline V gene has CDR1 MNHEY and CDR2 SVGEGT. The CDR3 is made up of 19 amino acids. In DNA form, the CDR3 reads TGTGCCAGCAATATACCGGGACTAGCGGGAGGGACGGACACCGGGGAGCTGTTTTTT. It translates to CASNIPGLAGGTDTGELFF.

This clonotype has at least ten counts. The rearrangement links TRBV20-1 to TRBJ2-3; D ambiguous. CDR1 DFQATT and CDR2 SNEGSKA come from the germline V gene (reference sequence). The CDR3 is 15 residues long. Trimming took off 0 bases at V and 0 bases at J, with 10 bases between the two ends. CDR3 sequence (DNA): TGCAGTGCTAGAGATTCGCGCCGAAGCACAGATACGCAGTATTTT. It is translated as CSARDSRRSTDTQYF.

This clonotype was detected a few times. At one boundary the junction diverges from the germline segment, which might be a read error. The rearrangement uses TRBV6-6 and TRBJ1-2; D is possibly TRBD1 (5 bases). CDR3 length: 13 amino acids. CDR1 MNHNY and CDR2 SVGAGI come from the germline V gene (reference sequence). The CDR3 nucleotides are TGTGCCAGCAATTACCAGGGAAGAGGGGGCTACACCTTC. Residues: CASNYQGRGGYTF.

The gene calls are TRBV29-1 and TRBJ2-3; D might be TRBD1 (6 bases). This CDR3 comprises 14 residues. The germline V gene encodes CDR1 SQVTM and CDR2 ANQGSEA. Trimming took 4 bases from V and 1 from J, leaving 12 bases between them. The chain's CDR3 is CSVARQVGTDTQYF. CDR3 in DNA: TGCAGCGTTGCCCGACAGGTCGGCACAGATACGCAGTATTTT.

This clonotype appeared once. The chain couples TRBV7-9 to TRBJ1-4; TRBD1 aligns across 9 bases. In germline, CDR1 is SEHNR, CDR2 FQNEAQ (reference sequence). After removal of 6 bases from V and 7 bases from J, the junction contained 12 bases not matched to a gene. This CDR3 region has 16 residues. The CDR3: CASRESTGTGREKLFF. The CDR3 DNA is TGTGCCAGCAGGGAATCAACCGGGACAGGGCGTGAAAAACTGTTTTTT.

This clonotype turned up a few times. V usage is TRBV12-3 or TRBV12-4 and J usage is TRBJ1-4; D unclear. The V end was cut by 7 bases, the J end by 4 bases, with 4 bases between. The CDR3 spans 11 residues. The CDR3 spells CASTINEKLFF. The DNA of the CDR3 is TGTGCCAGCACCATTAATGAAAAACTGTTTTTT.

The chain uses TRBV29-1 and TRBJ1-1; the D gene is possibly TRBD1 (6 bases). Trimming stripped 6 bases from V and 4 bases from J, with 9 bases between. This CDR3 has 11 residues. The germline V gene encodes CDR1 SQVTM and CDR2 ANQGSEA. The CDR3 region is CSVRRGTEAFF. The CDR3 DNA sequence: TGCAGCGTCCGCAGGGGCACTGAAGCTTTCTTT.